The clone carrying this TCR beta chain was picked up one time. What it binds is not known. The data are from a study of cytomegalovirus exposure and HLA in healthy donors. Study observations and caveats: There were a few CMV-associated chains whose specificity for CMV antigens was confirmed in vitro. Rare TCR sequences predominated, though certain public TCRs were found in many donors. Cytomegalovirus association was listed for around 180 TCR beta chains.

The repertoire was sequenced with immunoSEQ multiplex PCR; TCRdb's copy has only in-frame clones and lacks some. The data contain more than 200,000 clones, roughly 87% of them seen just once; the ten biggest clones take up around 12%. The CDR3 covers 17 residues. Germline V lookup: CDR1 WSHSY, CDR2 SAAADI. V shed 3 bases and J shed 5 bases, with 22 bases lying between them. Sequencing was performed on PBMCs. The chain links TRBV10-2 to TRBJ2-5; D remains ambiguous. The receptor was derived from a man aged 18-30 years in good health and CMV-seropositive. CDR3 protein: CASSELPTGPGVETQYF. CDR3 sequence (DNA): TGCGCCAGCAGTGAACTTCCAACGGGCCCCGGTGTCGAGACCCAGTACTTC.